The sequence of this T cell receptor beta chain was determined in a study of T cell responses to AZD1222 COVID-19 vaccine. Overall study findings and caveats: Along spike, vaccine-associated CD4 TCRs were found throughout, with dominance at 160-218 and 743-854. Clonal diversity may have been underestimated in mostly white British donors. Every sample of the repertoires postdated the peak T cell response.

This CDR3 spans 15 amino acids. The V end lost 7 bases, the J end lost 4 bases, and 19 bases lay between the germline ends. Germline loops: CDR1 SEHNR, CDR2 FQNEAQ (reference sequence). Pooling was applied to second doses at about 4 or about 12 weeks. Notes on this clone: Its cognate antigen is unknown.

TCRdb's table, derived via immunoSEQ multiplex PCR, lists solely in-frame clones and lacks some. Of under 150,000 clones in the sample, roughly 88% were seen once. The sample was peripheral blood, taken 28 days after the second AZD1222 dose. The origin of this receptor is an adult who received the AZD1222 COVID-19 vaccine. The chain joins TRBV7-9 to TRBJ1-2; D possibly corresponds to TRBD1 (5 bases). The CDR3 DNA sequence: TGTGCCAGCAACCCAGGTGGGGCAGGTGGCTATGGCTACACCTTC. It codes for CASNPGGAGGYGYTF.